Below are 19 T cell receptor beta chains sequenced from a single sample in a study of cytomegalovirus exposure and HLA in healthy donors. PCR was performed using 60 Vbeta and 13 Jbeta primers. Profiling relied on immunoSEQ multiplex PCR, and the TCRdb table lists in-frame clones only, not all of them. The sample shows approximately 100,000 clones, roughly 70% of them seen only once. Input material: PBMCs. These receptors all come from a male donor in good health and CMV-seropositive.

The chain carries TRBV19 and TRBJ2-5, with 7 bases identical to TRBD2. Germline V gives CDR1 LNHDA, CDR2 SQIVND (reference sequence). The CDR3 loop spans 13 amino acids. V gave up 11 bases and J gave up 0 bases; unmatched junction bases: 6. CDR3 DNA sequence: TGTGCCTGCAGCGGGACGGACCAAGAGACCCAGTACTTC. It specifies CACSGTDQETQYF. The full variable domain, in which reference TRBV19 and TRBJ2-5 provide the parts outside the CDR3, is DGGITQSPKYLFRKEGQNVTLSCEQNLNHDAMYWYRQDPGQGLRLIYYSQIVNDFQKGDIAEGYSVSREKKESFPLTVTSAQKNPTAFYLCACSGTDQETQYFGPGTRLLVL.

This clone was observed a few times. V usage is TRBV19 and J usage is TRBJ2-6; the match to TRBD1 covers 7 bases. The CDR3 consists of 16 residues. V was clipped by 4 bases and J by 2 bases; unmatched bases: 5. The germline V gene encodes CDR1 LNHDA and CDR2 SQIVND (reference sequence). CDR3 nucleotides: TGTGCCAGTAGTAAGGACAGGAGGCCTGGGGCCAACGTCCTGACTTTC. This gives the protein CASSKDRRPGANVLTF.

V is TRBV6-4 and J is TRBJ1-2, with TRBD1 matching over 9 bases. The CDR3 sequence is 13 residues long. V lost 5 bases, J lost 8 bases, and 6 bases stayed unmatched. The germline gives CDR1 MRHNA, CDR2 SNTAGT. The CDR3 DNA sequence: TGTGCCAGCAGTCCCGGGACAGGGAACGGCTACACCTTC. Translation gives CASSPGTGNGYTF.

This clone was found once. The chain couples TRBV5-6 to TRBJ2-7; 7 bases fit TRBD1. This CDR3 region has 17 residues. Germline V gene lookup returns CDR1 SGHDT and CDR2 YYEEEE. Trimming at V came to 3 bases and at J to 3 bases, leaving 15 bases not matched to a gene. The CDR3 DNA reads as TGTGCCAGCAGCTCCGCATTTACAGGGGTGAGGGTCTACGAGCAGTACTTC. Residues: CASSSAFTGVRVYEQYF.

This clone appeared many times. V gene TRBV19 combines with J gene TRBJ1-5; D unclear. The CDR3 loop spans 13 amino acids. V dropped 5 bases and J dropped 6 bases, with 11 bases sitting between them. The germline V gene encodes CDR1 LNHDA and CDR2 SQIVND (reference sequence). The CDR3 here is CASSSRDGQPQHF. The CDR3 region has the DNA TGTGCCAGTAGTTCCCGGGATGGTCAGCCCCAGCATTTT.

The chain links TRBV7-9 to TRBJ2-3; TRBD2 is a possible D gene (5 bases). The CDR3 is made up of 14 amino acids. V lost 3 bases and J 2 bases, leaving 9 bases between the germline ends. Germline CDR1 is SEHNR and CDR2 is FQNEAQ (reference sequence). CDR3 amino acids: CASSFSAVTDTQYF. CDR3 coding DNA: TGTGCCAGCAGCTTCTCAGCGGTCACAGATACGCAGTATTTT.

The chain combines TRBV28 with TRBJ1-4; D perhaps matches TRBD1 (6 bases). This CDR3 spans 11 amino acids. Trimming pared 10 bases from V and 7 bases from J, leaving 10 bases between. Germline lookup yields CDR1 MDHEN and CDR2 SYDVKM. The CDR3: CAKGVCEKLFF. CDR3 in DNA: TGTGCCAAGGGGGTTTGTGAAAAACTGTTTTTT.

V and J are TRBV5-1 and TRBJ2-7; D gene uncertain. V shed 5 bases and J shed 0 bases, with 9 bases lying between them. The CDR3 has 13 amino acids. CDR1 and CDR2 from the germline V gene are SGHRS and YFSETQ. In DNA form, the CDR3 reads TGCGCCAGCAGATACACAGACTCCTACGAGCAGTACTTC. Protein product: CASRYTDSYEQYF.

This chain uses TRBV18 with TRBJ1-1; perhaps TRBD1 as D (5 bases). The CDR3 totals 14 residues. The germline CDR1 and CDR2 sequences are KGHSH and LQKENI. Trimming pared 0 bases from V and 1 base from J, leaving 6 bases between. CDR3 protein: CASSPPDRNTEAFF. The CDR3 DNA sequence: TGTGCCAGCTCACCACCCGACAGGAACACTGAAGCTTTCTTT.

This clone came up a few times. This sequence joins TRBV6-5 and TRBJ2-7; D gene ambiguous. With 0 bases removed from V and 7 bases from J, the gap between germline ends came to 16 bases. Germline CDR1 reads MNHEY; CDR2 reads SVGAGI. The CDR3 has 15 amino acids. This CDR3 is CASSYSYSRPDEQYF. CDR3 coding DNA: TGTGCCAGCAGTTACTCGTACAGCAGGCCAGATGAGCAGTACTTC.

This chain connects TRBV4-1 to TRBJ1-1; D is unclear. This CDR3 spans 15 amino acids. V lost 0 bases to trimming and J lost 1 base, with 9 bases between them. Germline CDR1 is MGHRA and CDR2 is YSYEKL. The CDR3 DNA reads as TGCGCCAGCAGCCAAGATCGACTGCCGAACACTGAAGCTTTCTTT. Translated: CASSQDRLPNTEAFF.

This clone was detected once. Here the CDR3 DNA reads TGTGCCAGCAGCAAGGGACAGGGGAGTGGCTACACCTTC. This encodes CASSKGQGSGYTF. V gene TRBV5-4 combines with J gene TRBJ1-2; 10 bases fit TRBD1. CDR3 length: 13 amino acids. Unmatched junction bases numbered 4, after V lost 4 bases and J lost 7 bases. In germline, CDR1 is SGHNT, CDR2 YYREEE (reference sequence).

This chain joins TRBV9 and TRBJ1-3, with 8 bases matching TRBD1. Germline V CDR1 and CDR2: SGDLS, YYNGEE. CDR3 length: 16 residues. Trimming cost V 3 bases and J 3 bases; bases outside gene matches: 8. CDR3 DNA: TGTGCCAGCAGCGCAACCGACAGGGGTGGTGGAAACACCATATATTTT. It translates to CASSATDRGGGNTIYF.

The chain recombines TRBV6-5 with TRBJ1-1; TRBD1 aligns across 12 bases. CDR1 is MNHEY and CDR2 is SVGAGI in the germline V gene. V was pared by 5 bases and J by 5 bases, with 6 bases of the junction left unmatched. This CDR3 spans 15 amino acids. This chain's CDR3 is CASSPAGQGATEAFF. CDR3 in DNA: TGTGCCAGCAGTCCGGCGGGACAGGGGGCGACTGAAGCTTTCTTT.

V is TRBV7-9 and J is TRBJ1-6; 7 bases map to TRBD1. Germline assignment: CDR1 SEHNR and CDR2 FQNEAQ (reference sequence). This CDR3 contains 15 residues. Losses at the gene ends were 5 bases for V and 5 bases for J; bases not matched to a gene: 6. CDR3 bases: TGTGCCAGCAGCGCGACCGGGACAGATAATTCACCCCTCCACTTT. Translated: CASSATGTDNSPLHF.

V and J are TRBV28 and TRBJ2-1, with 10 nucleotides matching TRBD1. Unmatched junction bases numbered 6, after V lost 5 bases and J lost 2 bases. Germline V gene sequence: CDR1 MDHEN, CDR2 SYDVKM. There are 16 residues in the CDR3. CDR3: CASSARGTGAYNEQFF. The CDR3 bases are TGTGCCAGCAGTGCGCGCGGGACAGGGGCCTACAATGAGCAGTTCTTC.

The chain links TRBV2 to TRBJ2-3; 8 bases are shared with TRBD1. In germline, CDR1 is SNHLY, CDR2 FYNNEI. This CDR3 has 17 residues. With V trimmed by 6 bases and J by 6 bases, 17 bases remained unmatched. The chain's CDR3 is CASRTNRGISVVDTQYF. In nucleotides, the CDR3 is TGTGCCAGCAGGACCAACAGGGGGATCAGCGTAGTGGATACGCAGTATTTT.

This chain uses TRBV6-4 with TRBJ2-5; the match to TRBD1 covers 9 bases. CDR1 is MRHNA, CDR2 SNTAGT, per germline. V gave up 5 bases and J gave up 4 bases; unmatched junction bases: 8. The CDR3 extends over 15 amino acids. The CDR3 reads CASSLTGGYGETQYF. CDR3 nucleotides: TGTGCCAGCAGTCTCACAGGGGGCTATGGAGAGACCCAGTACTTC.

The DNA for the CDR3 is TGTGCCAGCAGTCCGGGGACAGGGCCTAATTCACCCCTCCACTTT. Translated: CASSPGTGPNSPLHF. This chain joins TRBV28 and TRBJ1-6; 9 bases are a match to TRBD1. The germline CDR1 and CDR2 sequences are MDHEN and SYDVKM. The CDR3 has 15 residues. After removal of 5 bases from V and 6 bases from J, the junction contained 5 bases not matched to a gene.